This TCR beta chain emerged from a study of human T cells and chemical hapten exposure (dated by TCRdb to the early 2020s). Background on the whole study: For sensitization, 2% DPC in acetone was applied to a roughly 2 cm by roughly 2 cm area of upper inner arm skin. Weekly therapeutic DPC doses were additionally applied to the scalp of patients throughout the roughly 23-week study period. Patch tests used Finn chambers with 0.01% DPC on the upper back, scored after 6 days by International Contact Dermatitis Research Group standards. The patient cohort, mostly female, included alopecia areata with under or over 50% scalp involvement, alopecia totalis and alopecia universalis. Libraries were pooled for sequencing, and per-sample TCR yields varied mainly because of small differences in library volumes within the pool. Peripheral blood TCR repertoire changes were tracked in vivo in alopecia patients during primary and secondary sensitization to the hapten diphenylcyclopropenone (DPC). Blood samples were taken from patients before sensitization (week 0) and at 2, 6 and about 24 weeks after DPC sensitization. Around 29 alopecia patients provided blood for TCR sequencing at one to four time points (pre-sensitization, 2, 6 and 24 weeks).

Per the publication, the time point label means: patch test 2, 6 weeks after DPC sensitization. The treatment or condition label for this specimen denotes: therapeutic diphenylcyclopropenone sensitization with weekly scalp DPC. At each patch-test visit, blood was drawn before the patch test was applied. Patients were considered eligible if aged 18 to 70, diagnosed with alopecia and deemed suitable for DPC therapy, and patients were excluded if pregnant. Total RNA was extracted from unfractionated whole blood collected in Tempus Blood RNA tubes. Reading from cysteine to phenylalanine, the CDR3 counts 14 amino acids. Kept here is only the CDR3 DNA, which spans 42 bases and is read in frame from base 1. Looking up the germline V gene yields CDR1 MGHDK and CDR2 SYGVNS. Relative to germline, V is 3 bases shorter and J is 0 bases shorter, with 8 bases between their ends. With regard to this clonotype: The antigen it binds to is not known. Base qualities were left out, and no much larger clone turns up one base away.

The library was prepared using RACE. TCRdb names NextSeq 500 as the instrument used. During library preparation, unique molecular identifiers were attached to individual cDNA molecules so that TCRs could be counted in a quantitative, reproducible way. From each blood RNA sample, both TCR alpha and TCR beta chains were sequenced. In the authors' own workflow: The median number of TCRs per sample was approximately 93,000, ranging from about 23,224 to 700,000. The Decombinator software suite was used to annotate the V, J and CDR3 of the TCR reads. Every sample was subsampled to the same number of TCRs (28,000) for the PS versus PT1 abundance plots. TCRs were defined as expanded if absent before sensitization and observed at least eight times at the 2-week time point. The public reads were reprocessed in TCRdb via fastp at Q25 and MiXCR, keeping in-frame beta chains. CDR3 protein duplicates are merged, each entry listing the most common genes and DNA. TCRdb's processing, not the authors', yielded these V and J calls. The sample profile shows tens of thousands of distinct CDR3 sequences; under 13% of them were found once. The leading ten clones occupy 6.5% to 8.5% of the sample.

The investigation overall reported the following: Because every patient had alopecia, a presumed autoimmune disease, the patients' immune response might differ from that of healthy individuals. DPC sensitization did not change how many TCRs were above 1 in 1000 frequency, and no evidence was found of alterations in global repertoire structure. Repeated subsampling changed both the strength of the expansion versus patch-test correlation and the threshold at which the correlation became significant. Significantly more large CDR3 similarity clusters were formed by expanded TCRs than by pre-sensitization or healthy control sets, consistent with antigen-driven responses. A positive correlation was found between the number of PT1 expanded TCRs and patch test score, with significance reached at thresholds 8, 16 and 32 but not 4.

The TCR sequence derives from a woman between 50 and 59 years old with alopecia areata. Some clones in this sample may be carry-over from other donors' samples. The sample was whole blood, taken in connection with sensitization to the hapten diphenylcyclopropenone (DPC). The sequence links TRBV25-1 to TRBJ1-2; the D region possibly corresponds to TRBD1 (5 bases align). The CDR3 reads as follows: CASSETVPNYGYTF. The sequence in DNA is TGTGCCAGCAGTGAGACAGTCCCTAACTATGGCTACACCTTC.